The clone carrying this T cell receptor (beta chain) was seen ten or more times. The antigen is undetermined. Germline values: CDR1 DFQATT, CDR2 SNEGSKA (reference sequence). The CDR3 covers 13 residues. V lost 7 bases, J lost 0 bases, and 9 bases lay in between. Unique molecular identifiers were built into the TCR beta cDNA libraries. TCRdb analysed the PCR reads with MiXCR anew, one entry per CDR3 protein. The sample gives roughly 700,000 distinct CDR3 sequences, 25% to 30% of which show up once; more than 0.45% is in the top ten. This entry comes from a study of post-analysis software for immune sequencing data. Study-level findings and limits: Among multiple sclerosis patients, normalized Chao1 diversity was significantly below that of controls. Four or five TRBV segments (TRBV5-6, TRBV5-1 and TRBV20-1 among them) occurred more frequently in patients than in controls. Samples sharing a preparation batch grouped tightly together when assessed by F measure.

The rearrangement links TRBV20-1 to TRBJ2-2; D remains unclear. This receptor was taken from a girl aged 10-17 years with multiple sclerosis. The sample taken for sequencing was blood. CDR3 amino acids: CSGLRANTGELFF. The CDR3 DNA is TGCAGTGGTCTTCGGGCGAACACCGGGGAGCTGTTTTTT.